The T cell receptor beta chain under discussion was sequenced for a study of T-cell memory formation after mild COVID-19 (dated by TCRdb to 2020 to 2022). For context, the study as a whole: TCR sequence clusters from the two donors were found to be largely donor specific. In two donors, T-cell clones that expanded and contracted after mild COVID-19 were followed by sequencing TCRalpha and TCRbeta repertoires longitudinally. The cohort comprised two young, previously healthy adult volunteers, one female and one male. Overall study outcomes, separate from this receptor: The study covered only a couple of mild cases, and larger cohorts including severe cases with pre-infection samples were considered necessary. SARS-CoV-2 specificity was not confirmed for the second-wave clones peaking on day 37. Contracting CD4+ clones were found mainly in CM and EM memory subsets, while CD8+ clones were enriched in EMRA. Some responding clones were detected in pre-infection memory, which suggested that pre-existing cross-reactive memory T cells had joined the SARS-CoV-2 response. Clones that contracted from day 15 to 85 showed balanced CD4/CD8 phenotypes, whereas a second wave of clones that expanded from day 15 to 37 leaned towards CD4+.

This clonotype was seen only a few times. There is no known antigen for this receptor. No qualities accompany the bases; no much larger clone lies one base away. The instrument given in TCRdb is Illumina NovaSeq 6000. TCRalpha and TCRbeta cDNA libraries were built by 5'RACE with constant-segment primers, adding sample barcodes and unique molecular identifiers. RNA was extracted from every sample with Trizol reagent. The libraries were amplified in two PCR steps, and the second step added a second sample barcode and Illumina TruSeq adapters. Sequencing of libraries was performed on an Illumina NovaSeq with 2 x 150 bp paired-end reads. On the study's bioinformatics: Reads were demultiplexed and collapsed into UMI-guided consensus sequences with migec v1.2.7. Using mixcr v2.1.11, UMI consensuses were aligned to TRA and TRB V and J templates and then assembled into clonotypes. A clonotype was counted as expanded or contracted only when both edgeR and NoisET called the clonotype significant, with the noise models trained on biological replicates. For edgeR calls, the thresholds were a false discovery rate-adjusted p below 0.01 and a log2 fold-change of 1. PCA with hierarchical clustering of max-normalized trajectories of the 1000 most abundant clonotypes was used as exploratory dynamics analysis. The CD4 or CD8 phenotype of responding clones was assigned using the separately sequenced CD4+ and CD8+ repertoires. In TCRdb, the public reads were trimmed at Q25 with fastp and aligned with MiXCR, with productive beta chains retained. For every CDR3 protein sequence, its rows merge into one entry that carries the most common genes and DNA. The V and J calls, along with clone size, are taken from TCRdb and not from the paper's own processing. The sample table shows approximately 180,000 distinct CDR3 sequences, and roughly 17% are seen once. Under 2.5% of the sample is held by the ten biggest clonotypes.

V has 4 bases trimmed and J has 6 bases trimmed; junction bases matching no gene number 12. Including the terminal cysteine and phenylalanine, the CDR3 comprises 16 residues. Only the CDR3 DNA is retained, 48 bases long and in frame from the first base. Ficoll-Paque density gradient centrifugation was used to isolate PBMCs. This clonotype was sampled from an adult woman who had mild COVID-19 (a few samples of this study predate the infection). The sample titles of this study are shuffled in the database, so cell type and time point are left out; the donor was told from shared clones. The chain is encoded by TRBV12-3 or TRBV12-4 joined to TRBJ2-3; 8 central nucleotides agree with TRBD2. The sample comprised PBMCs or a T cell subset sorted from them (not recorded which). The DNA is as follows: TGTGCCAGCAGTTATTTAGCGGGGTCGGTGCCGGATACGCAGTATTTT. Its protein product is CASSYLAGSVPDTQYF.